This TCR beta chain is from a study of T cells in Graves' hyperthyroidism and ophthalmopathy. RNA transcripts were the template for amplifying TCR beta CDR3 regions. HTBI primers were used for first-round RT-PCR of the TCR CDR3. TCRdb reanalysed the multiplex PCR reads using MiXCR and keeps one entry per CDR3 protein. Altogether roughly 240,000 distinct CDR3 sequences are present, less than 20% being singletons, with the ten largest covering 25% to 30%. V was clipped by 3 bases and J by 0 bases, with 9 bases between them. This CDR3 comprises 14 residues. Germline V gene lookup returns CDR1 DFQATT and CDR2 SNEGSKA (reference sequence). Patients were excluded for uncontrolled infection, other autoimmune disease, pregnancy or lactation. Diagnosing involved the use of clinical symptoms, serum thyroxine and TRAb, thyroid ultrasound and orbital computed tomography. This clonotype was counted ten times or more. Antigen unknown.

Findings and caveats of the study: Most expanded thyroid clonotypes above 0.001 also appeared in blood. Ophthalmopathy got predicted by the model a median about six months before its onset.

The sequencing sample was made of blood. This sequence joins TRBV20-1 and TRBJ2-1; weak D call: TRBD1 (5 bases). The source is a woman aged 18-29 years with Graves' ophthalmopathy. DNA for the CDR3: TGCAGTGCTAGTTTCAGGGACTCCTACAATGAGCAGTTCTTC. It encodes CSASFRDSYNEQFF.